Here is one T cell receptor (beta chain) with its context. No antigen is known for it. RNA extraction gave at least 5 micrograms of total RNA per sample. The data were taken from a study of blood T cells in healthy people across ages. The study, taken as a whole, reports: Estimates of total diversity, which came from one million sequenced T cells, were considered to be underestimates.

A second PCR of 7 to 11 cycles used a sample-barcoded 5' primer and a J-beta primer mix. The study obtained at least 3 million CDR3-containing paired-end reads from every sample. TCRdb re-called the 5' RACE reads with MiXCR, one entry per CDR3 protein. The sample lists fewer than 2,000,000 distinct CDR3 sequences; almost 35% were seen once. There are 16 residues in the CDR3. Trimming removed 4 bases from V and 6 bases from J, with 19 bases in between. Per the germline V gene, CDR1 is SGHTA and CDR2 is FQGNSA. V and J are TRBV7-2 and TRBJ2-4; D may be TRBD2 (6 bases). The source is a woman aged 25 to 39 in good health. Sequencing used blood. The CDR3 DNA reads TGTGCCAGCAGCTACAATCCCGGGACTTCGGGAAACATTCAGTACTTC. Its protein is CASSYNPGTSGNIQYF.